This T cell receptor (beta chain) was obtained from a study of T cell changes during pregnancy in multiple sclerosis. Method: immunoSEQ multiplex PCR; TCRdb's copy keeps in-frame clones and lacks some. The sample holds over 80,000 clones, about 93% seen once. V dropped 2 bases and J dropped 2 bases, with 11 bases sitting between them. The CDR3 spans 14 residues. The V gene's germline CDR1 is SGHDT and CDR2 YYEEEE. The rearrangement uses TRBV5-6 and TRBJ2-7; D uncertain. This sequence originates from a female donor in good health, enrolled as a control in a pregnancy study. Here the sequenced sample was peripheral blood, taken in the third trimester of pregnancy. The CDR3 spells CASSFYGSAYEQYF. CDR3 nucleotides: TGTGCCAGCAGCTTTTACGGGTCTGCCTACGAGCAGTACTTC.